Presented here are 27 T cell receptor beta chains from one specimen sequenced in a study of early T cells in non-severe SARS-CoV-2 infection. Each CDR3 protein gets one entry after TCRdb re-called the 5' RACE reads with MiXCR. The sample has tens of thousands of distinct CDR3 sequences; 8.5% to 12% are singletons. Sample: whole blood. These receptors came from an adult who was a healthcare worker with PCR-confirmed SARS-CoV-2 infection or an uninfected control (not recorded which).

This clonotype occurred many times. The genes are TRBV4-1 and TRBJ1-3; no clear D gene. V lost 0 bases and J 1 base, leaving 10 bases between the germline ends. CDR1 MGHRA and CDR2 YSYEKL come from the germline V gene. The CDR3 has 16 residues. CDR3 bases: TGCGCCAGCAGCCAAGATCACGGTCTATCTGGAAACACCATATATTTT. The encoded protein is CASSQDHGLSGNTIYF.

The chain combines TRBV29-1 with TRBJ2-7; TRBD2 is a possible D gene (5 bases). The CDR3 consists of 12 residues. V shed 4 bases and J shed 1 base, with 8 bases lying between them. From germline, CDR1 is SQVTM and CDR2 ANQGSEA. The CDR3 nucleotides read TGCAGCGTTGGAGGCGGGTCCTACGAGCAGTACTTC. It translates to CSVGGGSYEQYF.

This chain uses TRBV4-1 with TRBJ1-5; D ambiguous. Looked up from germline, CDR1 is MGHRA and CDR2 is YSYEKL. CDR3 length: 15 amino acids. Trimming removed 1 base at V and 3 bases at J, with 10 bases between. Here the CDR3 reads CASSQVLSDNQPQHF. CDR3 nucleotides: TGCGCCAGCAGCCAAGTTTTATCAGACAATCAGCCCCAGCATTTT.

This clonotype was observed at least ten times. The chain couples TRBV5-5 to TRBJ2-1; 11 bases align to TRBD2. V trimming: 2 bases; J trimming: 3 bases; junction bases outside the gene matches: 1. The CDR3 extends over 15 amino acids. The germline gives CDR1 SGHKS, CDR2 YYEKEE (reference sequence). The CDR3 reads CASSFGLAGYNEQFF. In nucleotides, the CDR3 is TGTGCCAGCAGCTTCGGACTAGCGGGCTACAATGAGCAGTTCTTC.

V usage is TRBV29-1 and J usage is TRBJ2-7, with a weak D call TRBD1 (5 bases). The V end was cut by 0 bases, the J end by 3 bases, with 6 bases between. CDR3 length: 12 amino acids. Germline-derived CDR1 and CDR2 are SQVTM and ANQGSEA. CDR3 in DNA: TGCAGCGTTGAAGACGACAGCTACGAGCAGTACTTC. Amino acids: CSVEDDSYEQYF.

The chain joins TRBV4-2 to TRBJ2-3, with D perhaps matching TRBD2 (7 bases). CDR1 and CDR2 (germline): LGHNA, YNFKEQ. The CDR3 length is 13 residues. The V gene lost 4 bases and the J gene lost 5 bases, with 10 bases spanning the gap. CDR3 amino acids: CASSPGGKDTQYF. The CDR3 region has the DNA TGTGCCAGCAGCCCGGGGGGCAAAGATACGCAGTATTTT.

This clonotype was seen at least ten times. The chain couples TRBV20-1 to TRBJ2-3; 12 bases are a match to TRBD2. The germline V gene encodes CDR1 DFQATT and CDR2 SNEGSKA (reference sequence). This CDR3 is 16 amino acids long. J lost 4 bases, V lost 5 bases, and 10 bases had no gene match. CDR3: CSALPVTSGSADTQYF. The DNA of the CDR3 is TGCAGTGCTCTGCCCGTGACTAGCGGGAGTGCAGATACGCAGTATTTT.

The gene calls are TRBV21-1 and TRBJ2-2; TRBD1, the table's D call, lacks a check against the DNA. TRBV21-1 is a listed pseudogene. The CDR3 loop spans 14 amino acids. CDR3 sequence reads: CAGQARVNTGELFF. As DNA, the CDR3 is TGTGCCGGACAAGCCAGGGTTAACACCGGGGAGCTGTTTTTT.

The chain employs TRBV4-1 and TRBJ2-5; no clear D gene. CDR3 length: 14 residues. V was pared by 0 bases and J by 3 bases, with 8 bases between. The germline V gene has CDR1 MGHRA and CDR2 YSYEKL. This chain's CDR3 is CASSQEHREETQYF. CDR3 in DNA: TGCGCCAGCAGCCAAGAACACAGAGAAGAGACCCAGTACTTC.

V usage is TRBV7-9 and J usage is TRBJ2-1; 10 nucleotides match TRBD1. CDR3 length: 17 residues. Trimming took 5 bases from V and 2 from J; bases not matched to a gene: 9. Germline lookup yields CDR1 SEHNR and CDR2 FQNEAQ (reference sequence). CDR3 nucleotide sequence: TGTGCCAGCAGCCCCCTCCCGGACAGGGGGACCTACAATGAGCAGTTCTTC. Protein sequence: CASSPLPDRGTYNEQFF.

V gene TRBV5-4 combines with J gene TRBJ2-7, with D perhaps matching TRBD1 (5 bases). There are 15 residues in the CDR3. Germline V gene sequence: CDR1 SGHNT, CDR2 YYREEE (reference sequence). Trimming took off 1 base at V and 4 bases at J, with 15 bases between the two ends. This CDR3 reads CASSLSQGSSYEQYF. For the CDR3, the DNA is TGTGCCAGCAGCTTGTCCCAGGGTTCGTCGTACGAGCAGTACTTC. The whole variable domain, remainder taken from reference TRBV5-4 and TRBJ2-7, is ETGVTQSPTHLIKTRGQQVTLRCSSQSGHNTVSWYQQALGQGPQFIFQYYREEENGRGNFPPRFSGLQFPNYSSELNVNALELDDSALYLCASSLSQGSSYEQYFGPGTRLTVT.

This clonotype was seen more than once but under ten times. The CDR3 DNA reads as TGTGCCAGCAGCTTTCTATCAGGGTTCCAGCATTTT. As protein: CASSFLSGFQHF. The V call is TRBV7-9, the J call TRBJ1-5, with D maybe TRBD1 (5 bases). CDR1 and CDR2 (germline): SEHNR, FQNEAQ (reference sequence). The CDR3 consists of 12 residues. The ends were cut back, 3 bases at V and 12 bases at J, with 12 bases in the middle.

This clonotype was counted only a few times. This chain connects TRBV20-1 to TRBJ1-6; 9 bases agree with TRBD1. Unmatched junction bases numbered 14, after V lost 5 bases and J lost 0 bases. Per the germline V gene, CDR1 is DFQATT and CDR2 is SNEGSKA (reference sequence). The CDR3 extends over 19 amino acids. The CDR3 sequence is CSARKTGTGLSSYNSPLHF. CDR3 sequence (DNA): TGCAGTGCTCGTAAAACCGGGACAGGGTTAAGCTCCTATAATTCACCCCTCCACTTT.

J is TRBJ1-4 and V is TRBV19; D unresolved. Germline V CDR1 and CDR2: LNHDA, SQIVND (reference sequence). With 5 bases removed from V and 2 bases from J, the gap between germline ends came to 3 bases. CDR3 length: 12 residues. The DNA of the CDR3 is TGTGCCAGTAGTTTCACTAATGAAAAACTGTTTTTT. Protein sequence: CASSFTNEKLFF.

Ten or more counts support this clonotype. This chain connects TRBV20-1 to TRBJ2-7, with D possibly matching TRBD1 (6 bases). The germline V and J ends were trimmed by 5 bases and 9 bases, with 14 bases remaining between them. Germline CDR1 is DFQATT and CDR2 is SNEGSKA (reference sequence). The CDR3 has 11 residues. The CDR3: CSAGGQGTQYF. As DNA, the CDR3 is TGCAGTGCTGGTGGCCAGGGGACGCAGTACTTC.

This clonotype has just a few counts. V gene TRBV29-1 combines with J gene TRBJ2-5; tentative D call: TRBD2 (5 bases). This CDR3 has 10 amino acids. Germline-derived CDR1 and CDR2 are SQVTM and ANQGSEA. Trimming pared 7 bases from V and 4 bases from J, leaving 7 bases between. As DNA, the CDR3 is TGCAGCGCGGGGAGAGAGACCCAGTACTTC. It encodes CSAGRETQYF.

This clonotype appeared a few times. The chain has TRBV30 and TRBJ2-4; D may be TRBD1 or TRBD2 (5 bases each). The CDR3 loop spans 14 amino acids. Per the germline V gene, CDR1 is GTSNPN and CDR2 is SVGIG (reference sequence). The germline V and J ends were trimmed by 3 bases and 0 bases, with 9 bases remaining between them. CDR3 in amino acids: CAWSVGVAKNIQYF. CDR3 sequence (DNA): TGTGCCTGGAGCGTGGGGGTAGCCAAAAACATTCAGTACTTC.

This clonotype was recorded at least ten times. CDR3 protein: CASSISVVNQPQHF. CDR3 in DNA: TGTGCCAGTAGTATCTCGGTGGTTAATCAGCCCCAGCATTTT. V usage is TRBV19 and J usage is TRBJ1-5; no definite D call. There are 14 residues in the CDR3. The germline V and J ends were trimmed by 3 bases and 4 bases, with 10 bases remaining between them. Germline values: CDR1 LNHDA, CDR2 SQIVND (reference sequence).

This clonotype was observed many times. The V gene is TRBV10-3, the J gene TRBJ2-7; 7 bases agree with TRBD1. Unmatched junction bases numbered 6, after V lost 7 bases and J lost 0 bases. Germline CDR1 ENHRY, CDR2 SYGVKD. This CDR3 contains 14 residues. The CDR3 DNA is TGTGCCATCATGGACAGGTGGAGCTCCTACGAGCAGTACTTC. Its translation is CAIMDRWSSYEQYF.

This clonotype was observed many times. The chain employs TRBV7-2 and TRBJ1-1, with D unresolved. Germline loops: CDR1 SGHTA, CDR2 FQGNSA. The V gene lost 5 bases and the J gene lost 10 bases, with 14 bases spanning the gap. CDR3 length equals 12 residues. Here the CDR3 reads CASSVPWARAFF. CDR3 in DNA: TGTGCCAGCAGCGTCCCCTGGGCGCGAGCTTTCTTT.

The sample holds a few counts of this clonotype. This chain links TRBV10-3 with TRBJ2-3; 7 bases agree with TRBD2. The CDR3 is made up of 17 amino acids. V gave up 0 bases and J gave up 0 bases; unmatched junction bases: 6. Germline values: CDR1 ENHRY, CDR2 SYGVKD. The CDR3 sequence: CAISESGRGGSTDTQYF. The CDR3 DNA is TGTGCCATCAGTGAGTCAGGCCGGGGAGGGAGCACAGATACGCAGTATTTT.

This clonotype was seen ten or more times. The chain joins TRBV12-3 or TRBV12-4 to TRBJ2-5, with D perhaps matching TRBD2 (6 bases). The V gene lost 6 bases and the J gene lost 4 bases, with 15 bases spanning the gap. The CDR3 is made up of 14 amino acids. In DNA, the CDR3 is TGTGCCAGCAGCTACGGGGGATCGGGAGAGACCCAGTACTTC. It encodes CASSYGGSGETQYF.

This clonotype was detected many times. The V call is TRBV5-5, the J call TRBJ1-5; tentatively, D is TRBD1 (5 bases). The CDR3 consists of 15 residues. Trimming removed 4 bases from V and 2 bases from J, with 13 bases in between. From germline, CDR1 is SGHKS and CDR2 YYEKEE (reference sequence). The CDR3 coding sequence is TGTGCCAGCAGCCTCGGGGCAGACGGCAATCAGCCCCAGCATTTT. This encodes CASSLGADGNQPQHF.

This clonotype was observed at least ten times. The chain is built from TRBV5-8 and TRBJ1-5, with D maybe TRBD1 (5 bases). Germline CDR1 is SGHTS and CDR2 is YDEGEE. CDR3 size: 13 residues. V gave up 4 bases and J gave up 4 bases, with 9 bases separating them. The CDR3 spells CASSRDPNQPQHF. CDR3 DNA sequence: TGTGCCAGCAGCAGGGACCCTAATCAGCCCCAGCATTTT.

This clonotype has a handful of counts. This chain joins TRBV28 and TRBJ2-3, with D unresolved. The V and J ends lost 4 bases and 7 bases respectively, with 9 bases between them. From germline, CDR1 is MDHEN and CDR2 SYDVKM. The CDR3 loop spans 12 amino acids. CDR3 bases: TGTGCCAGCAGTTCCGGATCCTATACGCAGTATTTT. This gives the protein CASSSGSYTQYF.

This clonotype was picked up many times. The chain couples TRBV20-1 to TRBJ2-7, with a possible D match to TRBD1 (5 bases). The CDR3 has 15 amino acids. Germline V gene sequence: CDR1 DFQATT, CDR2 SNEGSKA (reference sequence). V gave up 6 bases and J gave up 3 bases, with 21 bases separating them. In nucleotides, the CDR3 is TGCAGTGCAGTTCAGTGGCAGGGAATGGTCTACGAGCAGTACTTC. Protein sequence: CSAVQWQGMVYEQYF.

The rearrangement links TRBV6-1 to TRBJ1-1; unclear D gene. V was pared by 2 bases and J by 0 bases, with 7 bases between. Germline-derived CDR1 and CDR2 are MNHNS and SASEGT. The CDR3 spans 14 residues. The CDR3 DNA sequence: TGTGCCAGCAGTGAATTTCGGCTGAACACTGAAGCTTTCTTT. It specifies CASSEFRLNTEAFF.